The source of this T cell receptor beta chain is a study of identical twins. Notes on the study in general: Excess twin sharing in beta out-of-frame sequences was weaker. Models underestimated TCR alpha sharing (out-of-frame) in monozygotic twins.

A note on this clonotype: As yet, its antigen is unknown.

TCRdb processed the 5' RACE reads anew with MiXCR; each CDR3 protein has one entry. The sample has a few hundred thousand distinct CDR3 sequences; around a sixth are singletons. CDR3 length equals 16 residues. J lost 0 bases, V lost 1 base, and 3 bases had no gene match. Germline V CDR1 and CDR2: LNHNV, YYDKDF (reference sequence). Sequences were obtained from naive T cells sorted from blood. This clonotype was obtained from a man in his fifties or sixties in good health. This chain uses TRBV15 with TRBJ2-1; TRBD1 agrees at 7 bases. The CDR3 spells CATSRAGDSSYNEQFF. The CDR3 DNA sequence: TGTGCCACCAGCAGAGCCGGGGACAGCTCCTACAATGAGCAGTTCTTC.